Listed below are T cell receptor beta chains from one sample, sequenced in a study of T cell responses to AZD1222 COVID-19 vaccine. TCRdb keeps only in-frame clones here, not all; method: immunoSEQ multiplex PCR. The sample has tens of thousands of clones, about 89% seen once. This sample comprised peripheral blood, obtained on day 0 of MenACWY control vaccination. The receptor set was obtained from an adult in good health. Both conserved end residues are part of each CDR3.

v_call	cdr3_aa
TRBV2	CASRRSLAVNTEAFF
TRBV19	CATAAGGSYEQYF
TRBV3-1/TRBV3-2	CASSQRTGGGPQHF
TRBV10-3	CAISSGSNGNQPQHF
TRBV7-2	CASSLHGKDQPQHF
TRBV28	CASRGYTEAFF
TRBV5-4	CASSSTLDRLQYF
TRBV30	CAWRPPGGSLSNQPQHF
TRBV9	CASSLTSGAGPYNEQFF
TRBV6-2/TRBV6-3	CASSYSMTRRDNQPQHF
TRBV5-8	CASSLDQGNQPQHF
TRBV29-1	CSVELGSGKYNEQFF
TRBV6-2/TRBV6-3	CASSDKISSGELFF
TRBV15	CATSGPGSNQPQHF
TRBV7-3	CASSPGQNTEAFF
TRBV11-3	CASSLETPGQPSVASFF
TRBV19	CASSIKGDTEAFF
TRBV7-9	CASSRDTTEAFF
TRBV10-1	CASSLGSRDTQQYF
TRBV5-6	CASSWGQGSYGYTF
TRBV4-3	CASSQEVGTGNTIYF
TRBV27	CASRTGIPWDTQYF
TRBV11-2	CASSLEFTGSETQYF
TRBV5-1	CASSLKLAGGLEQYF
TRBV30	CAWSLTGTGIYGYTF
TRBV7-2	CASSPRGLVMNTEAFF
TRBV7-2	CASSLGPINNEQFF
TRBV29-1	CSAALDVNSGANVLTF
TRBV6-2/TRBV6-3	CASSSRTSGYNEQFF
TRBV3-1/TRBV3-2	CASSQDRDRAYEQYF
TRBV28	CASSFTGMDRGDQPQHF
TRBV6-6	CASSSQVDTQYF
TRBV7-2	CASSFRLAGGYEQYF
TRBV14	CASSQGPRLGVYNEQFF